This passage covers 30 T cell receptor beta chains from one sample sequenced in a study of T cell responses to AZD1222 COVID-19 vaccine. Using immunoSEQ multiplex PCR, the repertoire was profiled, and TCRdb retains in-frame clones only, with some absent. This table holds about 140,000 clones, about 90% found once. The sample here was peripheral blood, taken on day 0 of AZD1222 vaccination. Receptors originate from an adult in good health.

This chain connects TRBV7-9 to TRBJ2-2; D unclear. The CDR3 loop spans 12 amino acids. V was pared by 2 bases and J by 10 bases, with 8 bases between. Germline CDR1 reads SEHNR; CDR2 reads FQNEAQ (reference sequence). Here the CDR3 DNA reads TGTGCCAGCAGCTTACCCCACCCGGAGCTGTTTTTT. Translating gives CASSLPHPELFF.

J is TRBJ1-2 and V is TRBV4-3; D unresolved. V lost 4 bases to trimming and J lost 3 bases, with 15 bases between them. Germline assignment: CDR1 LGHNA and CDR2 YSLEER. This CDR3 comprises 15 residues. The CDR3 here is CASSLEAGSHYGYTF. CDR3 in DNA: TGCGCCAGCAGCCTGGAGGCCGGGTCTCACTATGGCTACACCTTC.

The V gene is TRBV2, the J gene TRBJ1-1; a possible D gene is TRBD1 (5 bases). The CDR3 sequence is 15 residues long. Germline CDR1 and CDR2: SNHLY and FYNNEI. Trimming removed 7 bases at V and 8 bases at J, with 23 bases between. The CDR3 coding sequence is TGTGCCAGCACCGTACTTGGAGGGGATTACAACGAAGCTTTCTTT. It codes for CASTVLGGDYNEAFF.

The chain links TRBV4-3 to TRBJ2-1; 10 bases match TRBD2. After removal of 2 bases from V and 13 bases from J, the junction contained 5 bases not matched to a gene. Germline-derived CDR1 and CDR2 are LGHNA and YSLEER. This CDR3 has 13 residues. The CDR3: CASSQTSGGVQFF. DNA of the CDR3: TGCGCCAGCAGCCAAACCAGCGGGGGGGTTCAGTTCTTC.

The chain employs TRBV2 and TRBJ1-6; unclear D gene. The CDR3 is 14 residues long. The V end was cut by 3 bases, the J end by 11 bases, with 14 bases between. Germline V gives CDR1 SNHLY, CDR2 FYNNEI. CDR3 sequence: CASSEVLQSTPLHF. Written as DNA, the CDR3 is TGTGCCAGCAGTGAGGTCCTTCAGTCGACACCCCTCCACTTT.

V is TRBV30 and J is TRBJ2-6; 10 bases map to TRBD1. The CDR3 has 16 amino acids. V shed 5 bases and J 0 bases; nucleotides not matched to a gene: 4. The germline gives CDR1 GTSNPN, CDR2 SVGIG (reference sequence). The CDR3 nucleotides are TGTGCCTGGGAGGGACAGGGGAGCTCTGGGGCCAACGTCCTGACTTTC. Amino acids: CAWEGQGSSGANVLTF.

The V gene is TRBV7-8, the J gene TRBJ1-2, with 8 bases identical to TRBD1. Trimming removed 1 base from V and 5 bases from J; junction bases left unmatched: 6. CDR1 is SGHVS and CDR2 is FQNEAQ in the germline V gene. The CDR3 extends over 15 amino acids. The CDR3 is CASSLEQGALYGYTF. The CDR3 DNA reads as TGTGCCAGCAGCTTAGAGCAGGGGGCGCTTTATGGCTACACCTTC.

The rearrangement joins TRBV7-8 to TRBJ2-7; 7 nucleotides line up with TRBD1. Germline V CDR1 and CDR2: SGHVS, FQNEAQ. With V trimmed by 1 base and J by 6 bases, 6 bases remained unmatched. The CDR3 is 14 amino acids. CDR3 in amino acids: CASSLGTGVGEQYF. CDR3 DNA sequence: TGTGCCAGCAGCTTAGGCACAGGGGTTGGCGAGCAGTACTTC.

The chain combines TRBV18 with TRBJ1-1; D unclear. V was trimmed by 2 bases and J by 2 bases, leaving 6 bases between them. CDR1 is KGHSH and CDR2 is LQKENI in the germline V gene. This CDR3 region has 13 residues. CDR3 in amino acids: CASSPSPNTEAFF. The CDR3 nucleotides are TGTGCCAGCTCACCATCGCCTAACACTGAAGCTTTCTTT.

The rearrangement links TRBV2 to TRBJ1-5; a possible D gene is TRBD1 (5 bases). Germline V gene sequence: CDR1 SNHLY, CDR2 FYNNEI. The V end was cut by 7 bases, the J end by 7 bases, with 14 bases between. The CDR3 length is 13 residues. CDR3 protein: CASTLASGQPQHF. As DNA, the CDR3 is TGTGCCAGCACGTTGGCCTCAGGGCAGCCCCAGCATTTT.

This clone was picked up one time. Lacking the conserved final phenylalanine or tryptophan, this CDR3 likely reflects a read error. The DNA is left out, because the CDR3 cannot be placed on it with certainty; the CDR3 is given as TCRdb lists it. This rearrangement joins TRBV11-2 to TRBJ1-4. Germline CDR1 SGHAT, CDR2 FQNNGV. Counting both end residues, the CDR3 totals 14 amino acids. CDR3 region: CASSFYRPQSRNIS.

The chain couples TRBV3-1 (or the pseudogene TRBV3-2) to TRBJ2-3; a possible D gene is TRBD2 (6 bases). Trimming left V 3 bases short and J 4 bases short, with 11 bases between. This CDR3 is 14 amino acids long. Germline CDR1 and CDR2: LGHDT and YNNKEL (reference sequence). CDR3 coding DNA: TGTGCCAGCAGCCACTGGAGGGGCTCAGATACGCAGTATTTT. It codes for CASSHWRGSDTQYF.

This clone has only a few counts. The chain has TRBV3-1 (or the pseudogene TRBV3-2) and TRBJ1-4; D may be TRBD1 (5 bases). The CDR3 has 14 amino acids. Germline CDR1 is LGHDT and CDR2 is YNNKEL (reference sequence). V lost 2 bases, J lost 6 bases, and 10 bases lay in between. The CDR3 sequence is CASSQPGRDEKLFF. The DNA of the CDR3 is TGTGCCAGCAGCCAACCAGGGCGAGATGAAAAACTGTTTTTT.

This sequence joins TRBV11-2 and TRBJ1-4; TRBD1 matches at 10 bases. CDR3 length equals 14 residues. CDR1 is SGHAT, CDR2 FQNNGV, per germline. V was pared by 6 bases and J by 6 bases, with 4 bases of the junction left unmatched. CDR3 nucleotides: TGTGCCAGCAGTCGCGGGACAGGGGATGAAAAACTGTTTTTT. Amino acid sequence: CASSRGTGDEKLFF.

The chain recombines TRBV2 with TRBJ2-3; 8 nucleotides align to TRBD2. Germline CDR1 is SNHLY and CDR2 is FYNNEI. This CDR3 has 13 amino acids. Trimming at V came to 7 bases and at J to 5 bases, leaving 5 bases not matched to a gene. CDR3 region: CASIEREQDTQYF. CDR3 DNA sequence: TGTGCCAGCATTGAGCGGGAGCAAGATACGCAGTATTTT.

This chain joins TRBV7-9 and TRBJ1-2; 7 bases map to TRBD1. From germline, CDR1 is SEHNR and CDR2 FQNEAQ (reference sequence). CDR3 length equals 17 residues. V lost 5 bases, J lost 0 bases, and 12 bases stayed unmatched. The DNA of the CDR3 is TGTGCCAGCAGCCTCGGATATGGGACAGCAGCTAACTATGGCTACACCTTC. This gives the protein CASSLGYGTAANYGYTF.

The chain combines TRBV24-1 with TRBJ2-5; 8 positions agree with TRBD1. From germline, CDR1 is KGHDR and CDR2 SFDVKD. The CDR3 has 16 amino acids. Trimming cost V 3 bases and J 5 bases; bases outside gene matches: 10. CDR3 in amino acids: CATSDPTGVGRETQYF. CDR3 nucleotide sequence: TGTGCCACCAGTGATCCGACAGGGGTCGGTAGGGAGACCCAGTACTTC.

The genes are TRBV3-1 (or the pseudogene TRBV3-2) and TRBJ1-2; D call uncertain. CDR1 is LGHDT and CDR2 is YNNKEL in the germline V gene (reference sequence). The CDR3 has 14 amino acids. V lost 0 bases and J lost 2, with 7 bases in between. The CDR3 DNA follows: TGTGCCAGCAGCCAAGACAGCCAAAACTATGGCTACACCTTC. It translates to CASSQDSQNYGYTF.

The chain carries TRBV28 and TRBJ1-5; 10 bases fit TRBD1. Germline values: CDR1 MDHEN, CDR2 SYDVKM. The length of the CDR3 is 16 residues. Germline trimming cut 6 bases from V and 0 bases from J; bases unmatched to any gene: 5. The CDR3 nucleotides read TGTGCCAGCAGCCGACAGGGGGCCTTTAGCAATCAGCCCCAGCATTTT. This gives the protein CASSRQGAFSNQPQHF.

This rearrangement joins TRBV28 to TRBJ1-1, with TRBD1 identical over 12 bases. The germline gives CDR1 MDHEN, CDR2 SYDVKM. The CDR3 runs to 15 residues. V shed 4 bases and J 11 bases; nucleotides not matched to a gene: 11. CDR3 in DNA: TGTGCCAGCAGTTCGGGACAGGGGGCGCTTGTCGTGGCTTTCTTT. It yields the protein CASSSGQGALVVAFF.

A single count supports this clone. The V call is TRBV27, the J call TRBJ2-7; the match to TRBD1 covers 10 bases. V lost 4 bases and J lost 2; bases outside the gene matches: 8. CDR3 length: 16 amino acids. CDR1 and CDR2 from the germline V gene are MNHEY and SMNVEV (reference sequence). The CDR3 region is CASSSLWTGGPYEQYF. The CDR3 coding sequence is TGTGCCAGCAGTTCGCTGTGGACAGGGGGACCCTACGAGCAGTACTTC.

This clone has a handful of counts. The rearrangement joins TRBV5-1 to TRBJ2-3, with D possibly matching TRBD2 (6 bases). Trimming left V 1 base short and J 0 bases short, with 15 bases between. Germline CDR1 and CDR2: SGHRS and YFSETQ. The length of the CDR3 is 17 residues. DNA of the CDR3: TGCGCCAGCAGCTTGTCATTCGGAGGGACGAGCACAGATACGCAGTATTTT. It translates to CASSLSFGGTSTDTQYF.

The chain recombines TRBV7-9 with TRBJ2-1; D perhaps matches TRBD2 (5 bases). The CDR3 consists of 17 residues. V gave up 4 bases and J gave up 0 bases, with 16 bases separating them. Per the germline V gene, CDR1 is SEHNR and CDR2 is FQNEAQ (reference sequence). CDR3 in amino acids: CASSSYQTGSSYNEQFF. CDR3 sequence (DNA): TGTGCCAGCAGCTCCTATCAGACTGGGAGCTCCTACAATGAGCAGTTCTTC. Based on the CDR3 plus reference TRBV7-9 and TRBJ2-1, the full variable domain is DTGVSQNPRHKITKRGQNVTFRCDPISEHNRLYWYRQTLGQGPEFLTYFQNEAQLEKSRLLSDRFSAERPKGSFSTLEIQRTEQGDSAMYLCASSSYQTGSSYNEQFFGPGTRLTVL.

The V and J genes are TRBV5-6 and TRBJ2-2, with no clear D. Trimming stripped 1 base from V and 7 bases from J, with 5 bases between. Germline V gene data show CDR1 as SGHDT and CDR2 as YYEEEE. This CDR3 is 12 amino acids long. This chain's CDR3 is CASSLSDGELFF. CDR3 sequence (DNA): TGTGCCAGCAGCTTGAGTGACGGGGAGCTGTTTTTT.

This rearrangement joins TRBV3-1 (or the pseudogene TRBV3-2) to TRBJ2-7; no clear D gene. There are 16 residues in the CDR3. CDR1 and CDR2 (germline): LGHDT, YNNKEL (reference sequence). With 0 bases removed from V and 3 bases from J, the gap between germline ends came to 15 bases. The CDR3 sequence is CASSQDLLPPRYEQYF. The DNA for the CDR3 is TGTGCCAGCAGCCAAGATTTGCTTCCTCCGCGCTACGAGCAGTACTTC.

This chain links TRBV9 with TRBJ1-1; D is possibly TRBD1 (5 bases). The CDR3 runs 14 residues. In germline, CDR1 is SGDLS, CDR2 YYNGEE. Trimming took 2 bases from V and 5 from J, leaving 13 bases between them. The CDR3 DNA reads TGTGCCAGCAGCGTTGGGGCGCTGCGGACTGAAGCTTTCTTT. It encodes CASSVGALRTEAFF. Based on the CDR3 plus reference TRBV9 and TRBJ1-1, the full variable domain is DSGVTQTPKHLITATGQRVTLRCSPRSGDLSVYWYQQSLDQGLQFLIQYYNGEERAKGNILERFSAQQFPDLHSELNLSSLELGDSALYFCASSVGALRTEAFFGQGTRLTVV.

The CDR3: CASSSDRDPQETQYF. The CDR3 DNA reads as TGTGCCAGCAGTTCAGACAGGGACCCTCAAGAGACCCAGTACTTC. V gene TRBV6-6 combines with J gene TRBJ2-5; 7 bases line up with TRBD1. The V and J ends lost 4 bases and 2 bases, in that order; junction bases with no gene match: 7. This CDR3 has 15 amino acids. Germline CDR1 and CDR2: MNHNY and SVGAGI (reference sequence).

The chain uses TRBV3-1 (or the pseudogene TRBV3-2) and TRBJ2-7; 7 positions match TRBD2. CDR3 length: 15 amino acids. Unmatched junction bases numbered 4, after V lost 1 base and J lost 1 base. Germline V gene lookup returns CDR1 LGHDT and CDR2 YNNKEL (reference sequence). The CDR3 is CASSQGGGSSYEQYF. The CDR3 bases are TGTGCCAGCAGCCAAGGGGGCGGGAGTTCCTACGAGCAGTACTTC.

The chain links TRBV29-1 to TRBJ1-2; D remains unclear. The germline V gene encodes CDR1 SQVTM and CDR2 ANQGSEA. This CDR3 has 10 amino acids. Trimming removed 4 bases from V and 6 bases from J, with 6 bases in between. This CDR3 reads CSVGRDGYTF. The DNA for the CDR3 is TGCAGCGTTGGAAGGGATGGCTACACCTTC. The full variable domain, its missing parts supplied by reference TRBV29-1 and TRBJ1-2, is SAVISQKPSRDICQRGTSLTIQCQVDSQVTMMFWYRQQPGQSLTLIATANQGSEATYESGFVIDKFPISRPNLTFSTLTVSNMSPEDSSIYLCSVGRDGYTFGSGTRLTVV.

V is TRBV2 and J is TRBJ1-5, with a tentative D call TRBD1 (5 bases). The CDR3 covers 16 residues. Germline assignment: CDR1 SNHLY and CDR2 FYNNEI. V lost 3 bases and J 3 bases, leaving 15 bases between the germline ends. The CDR3 spells CASSELPQGPNQPQHF. The CDR3 coding sequence is TGTGCCAGCAGTGAGTTGCCGCAGGGACCCAATCAGCCCCAGCATTTT.